Below, 30 T cell receptor beta chains from the same sample are listed, as sequenced in a study of metastatic and nonmetastatic thyroid tumors. Prior to thyroid surgery, none of the patients had received any treatment. TCRdb ran MiXCR on the PCR reads. Of 23,000 or so clones in the sample, 20% to 30% were seen once. The sequenced sample was tumor tissue. The receptors originated from a male donor with papillary thyroid cancer or a benign thyroid nodule (not recorded which). Some clones in this sample may be carry-over from other donors' samples.

This clone was counted only a few times. Given a much more abundant clone one base away, this may be a read error. The chain is built from TRBV29-1 and TRBJ1-1; no clear D. Between the trimmed V and J ends, which lost 4 bases and 10 bases, there was a span of 10 bases. The length of the CDR3 is 10 residues. Germline lookup yields CDR1 SQVTM and CDR2 ANQGSEA. CDR3 in amino acids: CSVAEWGAFF. CDR3 nucleotide sequence: TGCAGCGTTGCGGAGTGGGGAGCTTTCTTT.

The J gene is TRBJ2-1, the V gene TRBV6-2 or TRBV6-3; 9 positions agree with TRBD1. The J segment lost 7 bases and the V segment lost 6 bases, leaving 10 bases of the junction unmatched. This CDR3 is built from 15 residues. Looked up from germline, CDR1 is MNHEY and CDR2 is SVGEGT. CDR3 coding DNA: TGTGCCAGCAGCCCGGACAGGGGAGTATGTAATGAGCAGTTCTTC. Protein sequence: CASSPDRGVCNEQFF.

The chain has TRBV10-3 and TRBJ1-1; D possibly corresponds to TRBD1 (6 bases). V was shortened by 3 bases and J by 3 bases, with 8 bases between the two germline ends. Germline V gives CDR1 ENHRY, CDR2 SYGVKD. The CDR3 spans 13 residues. CDR3 region: CAISERQDTEAFF. CDR3 coding DNA: TGTGCCATCAGTGAAAGACAGGACACTGAAGCTTTCTTT.

The sample holds many counts of this clone. This chain links TRBV7-2 with TRBJ2-7, with 8 bases that match TRBD1. Germline CDR1 SGHTA, CDR2 FQGNSA. The CDR3 spans 13 residues. V trimming: 5 bases; J trimming: 3 bases; junction bases outside the gene matches: 3. The DNA for the CDR3 is TGTGCCAGCAGCCCAGACAGGGGCTACGAGCAGTACTTC. Amino acid sequence: CASSPDRGYEQYF.

Details on this clone: At one end, the junction sequence differs from germline, possibly due to a read error. This sequence joins TRBV28 and TRBJ1-2; tentative D call: TRBD1 (6 bases). Germline V gene sequence: CDR1 MDHEN, CDR2 SYDVKM. The CDR3 is 13 residues long. CDR3: CASRVDSSYVYTF. CDR3 nucleotides: TGTGCCAGCAGGGTGGACAGTAGTTATGTCTACACCTTC.

This chain uses TRBV9 with TRBJ1-1; D gene unclear. Per the germline V gene, CDR1 is SGDLS and CDR2 is YYNGEE. V dropped 0 bases and J dropped 0 bases, with 3 bases sitting between them. This CDR3 has 13 amino acids. This CDR3 reads CASSVGMNTEAFF. CDR3 in DNA: TGTGCCAGCAGCGTAGGAATGAACACTGAAGCTTTCTTT.

This clone has a count of ten or more. The genes are TRBV4-3 and TRBJ1-2, with D perhaps matching TRBD1 (5 bases). The CDR3 runs to 15 residues. The V and J ends lost 4 bases and 5 bases respectively, with 17 bases between them. Germline CDR1 is LGHNA and CDR2 is YSLEER. The CDR3 spells CASSPSGGEIYGYTF. The CDR3, as DNA: TGCGCCAGCAGCCCGTCCGGAGGGGAGATATATGGCTACACCTTC.

In this sample, this clone turned up many times. This chain connects TRBV14 to TRBJ2-3; possible D gene TRBD2, 5 bases. V was shortened by 3 bases and J by 0 bases, with 16 bases between the two germline ends. Germline V CDR1 and CDR2: SGHDN, FVKESK. The CDR3 loop spans 17 amino acids. The CDR3 spells CASSQLLASPSTDTQYF. For the CDR3, the DNA is TGTGCCAGCAGCCAGCTTCTAGCTTCACCTAGCACAGATACGCAGTATTTT.

This clone was seen only a few times. This sequence may be a read error, since a much larger clone differs from it by one base. The V gene is TRBV11-2, the J gene TRBJ2-3; D gene unclear. With 0 bases removed from V and 6 bases from J, the gap between germline ends came to 10 bases. Looked up from germline, CDR1 is SGHAT and CDR2 is FQNNGV. This CDR3 has 14 residues. The CDR3 sequence is CASSLETKRDTQYF. The CDR3 DNA follows: TGTGCCAGCAGCTTAGAGACAAAAAGGGATACGCAGTATTTT.

This clone was detected ten times or more. The chain uses TRBV20-1 and TRBJ2-3, with TRBD2 identical over 13 bases. V dropped 4 bases and J dropped 3; count of bases not matched to a gene: 7. The germline CDR1 and CDR2 sequences are DFQATT and SNEGSKA (reference sequence). The length of the CDR3 is 16 residues. The CDR3 protein is CSAKGLAGLVTDTQYF. The CDR3, as DNA: TGCAGTGCTAAGGGACTAGCGGGATTAGTTACAGATACGCAGTATTTT.

The table lists this clone with many counts. This chain uses TRBV14 with TRBJ2-1, with D tentatively TRBD2 (5 bases). This CDR3 contains 15 residues. Trimming shortened V by 5 bases and J by 9 bases, and 20 bases separated the two germline ends. From germline, CDR1 is SGHDN and CDR2 FVKESK. The CDR3 region is CASSYVALVFGEQFF. The CDR3 nucleotides read TGTGCCAGCAGCTACGTCGCACTAGTGTTTGGTGAGCAGTTCTTC.

The chain has TRBV5-4 and TRBJ2-3; maybe TRBD2 (5 bases). CDR1 and CDR2 from the germline V gene are SGHNT and YYREEE (reference sequence). The germline V and J ends were trimmed by 3 bases and 6 bases, with 14 bases remaining between them. The CDR3 is made up of 14 amino acids. The CDR3 sequence: CASSWSGLTDTQYF. The CDR3 coding sequence is TGTGCCAGCAGCTGGAGCGGACTCACTGATACGCAGTATTTT.

Concerning this clone: One base away lies a much larger clone, so this may be a sequencing read error. This sequence joins TRBV20-1 and TRBJ2-4; TRBD2 agrees at 12 bases. After removal of 0 bases from V and 5 bases from J, the junction contained 5 bases not matched to a gene. The CDR3 runs to 16 residues. From germline, CDR1 is DFQATT and CDR2 SNEGSKA (reference sequence). The CDR3 DNA sequence: TGCAGTGCTAGAGAATGGTCTAGCGGGAGGGAAAACATTCAGTACTTC. Translating it yields CSAREWSSGRENIQYF.

This chain joins TRBV7-9 and TRBJ2-7; D unclear. CDR1 and CDR2 from the germline V gene are SEHNR and FQNEAQ (reference sequence). The CDR3 runs 15 residues. V lost 4 bases, J lost 3 bases, and 16 bases lay in between. CDR3 protein: CASSCLNQVDYEQYF. Here the CDR3 DNA reads TGTGCCAGCAGCTGCCTAAACCAAGTGGACTACGAGCAGTACTTC.

The chain employs TRBV13 and TRBJ2-5; D possibly corresponds to TRBD2 (5 bases). The CDR3 is 16 amino acids. Trimming cost V 3 bases and J 5 bases, with 19 bases left between them. CDR1 is PRHDT and CDR2 is FYEKMQ in the germline V gene (reference sequence). CDR3 amino acids: CASSLTGYASGETQYF. CDR3 nucleotides: TGTGCCAGCAGCTTGACCGGTTATGCCTCGGGGGAGACCCAGTACTTC.

This clone was seen more than once but under ten times. J is TRBJ2-2 and V is TRBV6-4; weak D call: TRBD2 (6 bases). This CDR3 contains 14 residues. Germline V lookup: CDR1 MRHNA, CDR2 SNTAGT. Trimming took 3 bases from V and 4 from J, leaving 9 bases between them. CDR3 DNA sequence: TGTGCCAGCAGTGAGGGGGGTGTCACCGGGGAGCTGTTTTTT. Its translation is CASSEGGVTGELFF.

On this clone itself: A read error may be the cause here, since a much bigger clone is one base away. This chain uses TRBV6-1 with TRBJ2-1; 8 positions match TRBD1. The CDR3 spans 15 residues. CDR1 and CDR2 (germline): MNHNS, SASEGT. V shed 6 bases, J shed 5 bases, and the junction held 9 bases outside the gene matches. The CDR3: CASSLPQGQDNEQFF. As DNA, the CDR3 is TGTGCCAGCAGCCTTCCTCAGGGACAGGACAATGAGCAGTTCTTC.

This clone occurred many times. The chain links TRBV4-1 to TRBJ1-6, with D unresolved. V was trimmed by 3 bases and J by 6 bases, leaving 3 bases between them. The V gene's germline CDR1 is MGHRA and CDR2 YSYEKL. This CDR3 region has 12 residues. Here the CDR3 DNA reads TGCGCCAGCAGCCAGGGTAATTCACCCCTCCACTTT. Amino acid sequence: CASSQGNSPLHF.

This clone was seen many times. This chain links TRBV6-1 with TRBJ2-3, with D uncertain. V lost 5 bases and J lost 5, with 11 bases in between. The germline CDR1 and CDR2 sequences are MNHNS and SASEGT. This CDR3 has 13 amino acids. CDR3 region: CASSRGPGDTQYF. The CDR3 nucleotides are TGTGCCAGCAGTCGAGGCCCCGGAGATACGCAGTATTTT.

J is TRBJ2-7 and V is TRBV28; 10 bases align to TRBD1. The CDR3 length is 16 residues. Germline lookup yields CDR1 MDHEN and CDR2 SYDVKM. J lost 7 bases, V lost 3 bases, and 12 bases had no gene match. CDR3 DNA: TGTGCCAGCAGTTTCCCCGTGGGGACAGGGGATAGAGAGCAGTACTTC. It yields the protein CASSFPVGTGDREQYF.

In this sample, this clone turned up many times. The chain employs TRBV18 and TRBJ2-7, with D hard to call. Germline V gene sequence: CDR1 KGHSH, CDR2 LQKENI. V lost 5 bases and J 4 bases, leaving 12 bases between the germline ends. The CDR3 has 13 residues. CDR3 residues: CASSDGSTYEQYF. DNA of the CDR3: TGTGCCAGCTCAGATGGCAGCACATACGAGCAGTACTTC. Complete variable domain (other parts from reference TRBV18 and TRBJ2-7): NAGVMQNPRHLVRRRGQEARLRCSPMKGHSHVYWYRQLPEEGLKFMVYLQKENIIDESGMPKERFSAEFPKEGPSILRIQQVVRGDSAAYFCASSDGSTYEQYFGPGTRLTVT.

This clone is a singleton in its sample. The chain uses TRBV6-4 and TRBJ1-6; D unclear. Germline CDR1 reads MRHNA; CDR2 reads SNTAGT. This CDR3 region has 13 residues. V was trimmed by 0 bases and J by 9 bases, leaving 6 bases between them. The CDR3 bases are TGTGCCAGCAGTGACTCGGGGTCTTCACCCCTCCACTTT. Protein: CASSDSGSSPLHF.

This clone showed up many times. The gene calls are TRBV20-1 and TRBJ2-5; D may correspond to TRBD1 or TRBD2 (6 bases each). CDR1 is DFQATT and CDR2 is SNEGSKA in the germline V gene (reference sequence). The CDR3 extends over 15 amino acids. V lost 3 bases to trimming and J lost 2 bases, with 16 bases between them. The CDR3 is CSASEQGLKQETQYF. Written as DNA, the CDR3 is TGCAGTGCTAGTGAACAGGGACTCAAGCAAGAGACCCAGTACTTC.

In the case of this clone: The junction shows a germline mismatch at one end, possibly a read error. The V call is TRBV11-2, the J call TRBJ2-7; 10 bases align to TRBD1. CDR1 and CDR2 from the germline V gene are SGHAT and FQNNGV. The CDR3 totals 17 residues. The CDR3 region has the DNA TGTTCCAGCAGTGTCGGCCGACAGGGGGCGGGGACCTACGAGCAGTACTTC. It codes for CSSSVGRQGAGTYEQYF.

This clone was found many times. V gene TRBV27 combines with J gene TRBJ2-1; 11 bases agree with TRBD2. CDR3 length: 15 residues. Germline CDR1 reads MNHEY; CDR2 reads SMNVEV (reference sequence). V was pared by 6 bases and J by 2 bases, with 3 bases of the junction left unmatched. The chain's CDR3 is CASRKTSGAYNEQFF. The CDR3 DNA is TGTGCCAGCAGGAAGACTAGCGGGGCCTACAATGAGCAGTTCTTC.

This clone showed up just a few times. A clone one base away is much larger, so this may be a read error. This chain joins TRBV12-3 or TRBV12-4 and TRBJ1-1, with TRBD1 matching 7 bases. The CDR3 loop spans 14 amino acids. J lost 0 bases, V lost 7 bases, and 5 bases had no gene match. The CDR3 nucleotides are TGTGCCAGCACGTTCAGGGGGATGAACACTGAAGCTTTCTTT. Amino acids: CASTFRGMNTEAFF.

This clone has more than one count but fewer than ten. The chain employs TRBV20-1 and TRBJ2-5; TRBD2 might be the D (6 bases). This CDR3 contains 16 residues. The ends were cut back, 5 bases at V and 4 bases at J, with 23 bases in the middle. CDR1 and CDR2 from the germline V gene are DFQATT and SNEGSKA (reference sequence). CDR3 nucleotide sequence: TGCAGTGCTGGGGGTTCTGCGGGATGGCCGATAGAGACCCAGTACTTC. Amino acids: CSAGGSAGWPIETQYF.

This clone was seen at least ten times. The chain has TRBV2 and TRBJ1-4, with no clear D. Looked up from germline, CDR1 is SNHLY and CDR2 is FYNNEI. Between the trimmed V and J ends, which lost 2 bases and 5 bases, there was a span of 9 bases. This CDR3 region has 14 residues. CDR3 sequence (DNA): TGTGCCAGCAGTGAATTGGTGATCAATGAAAAACTGTTTTTT. Encoded protein: CASSELVINEKLFF.

Comment on this clone: A junction boundary mismatches the germline segment, possibly from a read error. The gene calls are TRBV6-2 or TRBV6-3 and TRBJ2-6; D gene unclear. This CDR3 has 14 residues. CDR1 is MNHEY, CDR2 SVGEGT, per germline. In DNA, the CDR3 is TGTGCCAGCAGCTCCCACTCTGTGGCCAACGTCCTTACTTTC. This gives the protein CASSSHSVANVLTF.

This clone came up many times. The genes are TRBV19 and TRBJ2-3; 9 bases map to TRBD1. Germline loops: CDR1 LNHDA, CDR2 SQIVND (reference sequence). Germline trimming cut 5 bases from V and 3 bases from J; bases unmatched to any gene: 9. This CDR3 comprises 16 residues. CDR3 in amino acids: CASSFSLGTGTDTQYF. The CDR3 DNA follows: TGTGCCAGTAGTTTTAGCCTCGGGACAGGGACAGATACGCAGTATTTT.